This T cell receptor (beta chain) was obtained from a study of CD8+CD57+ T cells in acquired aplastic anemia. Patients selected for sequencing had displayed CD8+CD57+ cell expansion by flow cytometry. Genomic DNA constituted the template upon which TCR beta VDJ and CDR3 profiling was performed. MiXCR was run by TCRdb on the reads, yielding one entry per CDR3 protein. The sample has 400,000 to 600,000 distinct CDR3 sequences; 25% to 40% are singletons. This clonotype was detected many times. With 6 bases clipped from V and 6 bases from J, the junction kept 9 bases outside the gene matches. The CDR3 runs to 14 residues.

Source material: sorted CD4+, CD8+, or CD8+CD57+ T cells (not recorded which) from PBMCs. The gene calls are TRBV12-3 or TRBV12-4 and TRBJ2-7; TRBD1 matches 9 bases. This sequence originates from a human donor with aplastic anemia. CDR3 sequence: CASRLGQGSSEQYF. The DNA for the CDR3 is TGTGCCAGCAGACTGGGACAGGGATCATCCGAGCAGTACTTC.